Below, 23 T cell receptor beta chains from the same sample are listed, as sequenced in a study of blood T cell repertoires in COVID-19. Sequencing used immunoSEQ multiplex PCR; TCRdb keeps in-frame clones, though not all of them. The sample yields over 85,000 clones, 70% to 90% seen once. Sample: peripheral blood. Receptors originate from a man aged 50-59 years with active COVID-19.

V usage is TRBV7-9 and J usage is TRBJ2-3; perhaps TRBD2 as D (5 bases). CDR1 SEHNR and CDR2 FQNEAQ come from the germline V gene (reference sequence). The CDR3 is 17 residues long. Trimming removed 5 bases from V and 3 bases from J, with 21 bases in between. CDR3 sequence reads: CASSTLVGLGGTDTQYF. The CDR3 bases are TGTGCCAGCAGCACTTTGGTGGGGTTAGGAGGAACAGATACGCAGTATTTT.

The chain is built from TRBV6-5 and TRBJ1-1, with 9 bases that match TRBD1. V lost 7 bases and J lost 5; bases outside the gene matches: 11. Germline CDR1 MNHEY, CDR2 SVGAGI. The CDR3 is 15 amino acids. CDR3 amino acids: CASTPFQGQGTEAFF. CDR3 nucleotide sequence: TGTGCCAGCACTCCTTTCCAGGGACAGGGAACTGAAGCTTTCTTT.

The genes are TRBV10-3 and TRBJ1-6, with D unresolved. V was clipped by 4 bases and J by 8 bases, with 27 bases between them. Germline CDR1 and CDR2: ENHRY and SYGVKD. The CDR3 loop spans 19 amino acids. CDR3 loop: CAISGTPGFGSSADSPLHF. CDR3 DNA: TGTGCCATCAGTGGGACCCCGGGGTTTGGATCTTCCGCCGATTCACCCCTCCACTTT.

The V gene is TRBV6-1, the J gene TRBJ2-1; D perhaps matches TRBD2 (5 bases). The CDR3 length is 15 residues. Trimming took off 4 bases at V and 3 bases at J, with 13 bases between the two ends. Germline loops: CDR1 MNHNS, CDR2 SASEGT. The CDR3 nucleotides read TGTGCCAGCAGTGTAGCCGGGGAACACTACAATGAGCAGTTCTTC. Translated, it gives CASSVAGEHYNEQFF.

The chain's CDR3 is CASSPEILGQDEAFF. Here the CDR3 DNA reads TGTGCCAGTAGTCCCGAAATCCTAGGACAGGACGAAGCTTTCTTT. The chain couples TRBV19 to TRBJ1-1; 7 nucleotides match TRBD1. The trim removed 5 bases at V and 8 bases at J, leaving 14 bases unmatched. This CDR3 comprises 15 residues. Germline V gene lookup returns CDR1 LNHDA and CDR2 SQIVND (reference sequence).

The chain carries TRBV3-1 (or the pseudogene TRBV3-2) and TRBJ1-2; the D gene is possibly TRBD1 (6 bases). The CDR3 sequence is 13 residues long. Germline CDR1 is LGHDT and CDR2 is YNNKEL (reference sequence). The V and J ends lost 3 bases and 6 bases respectively, with 11 bases between them. This CDR3 reads CASSQGAGDGYTF. DNA of the CDR3: TGTGCCAGCAGCCAGGGGGCAGGTGATGGCTACACCTTC.

The gene calls are TRBV9 and TRBJ2-7; D is perhaps TRBD1 (5 bases). Trimming took off 3 bases at V and 0 bases at J, with 13 bases between the two ends. The CDR3 spans 15 residues. Germline V gene data show CDR1 as SGDLS and CDR2 as YYNGEE. Written as DNA, the CDR3 is TGTGCCAGCAGCGAGGGGAAAGGCCGCTCCTACGAGCAGTACTTC. Translated: CASSEGKGRSYEQYF. Full variable domain (outside the CDR3, taken from reference TRBV9 and TRBJ2-7): DSGVTQTPKHLITATGQRVTLRCSPRSGDLSVYWYQQSLDQGLQFLIQYYNGEERAKGNILERFSAQQFPDLHSELNLSSLELGDSALYFCASSEGKGRSYEQYFGPGTRLTVT.

The chain uses TRBV30 and TRBJ2-2; TRBD1 aligns across 8 bases. CDR1 and CDR2 from the germline V gene are GTSNPN and SVGIG (reference sequence). This CDR3 comprises 14 residues. Losses at the gene ends were 1 base for V and 5 bases for J; bases not matched to a gene: 3. For the CDR3, the DNA is TGTGCCTGGAGTGAGGGACAGGCTACCGGGGAGCTGTTTTTT. This sequence encodes CAWSEGQATGELFF.

This chain uses TRBV7-6 with TRBJ2-3; 8 positions agree with TRBD2. There are 15 residues in the CDR3. V shed 3 bases and J 3 bases; nucleotides not matched to a gene: 5. CDR1 and CDR2 from the germline V gene are SGHVS and FNYEAQ. The CDR3 reads CASSLRGVWTDTQYF. CDR3 DNA: TGTGCCAGCAGCTTGCGGGGGGTCTGGACAGATACGCAGTATTTT.

The chain carries TRBV3-1 (or the pseudogene TRBV3-2) and TRBJ2-7; 8 nucleotides align to TRBD2. The CDR3 is 14 amino acids. V dropped 1 base and J dropped 6; count of bases not matched to a gene: 5. Germline CDR1 is LGHDT and CDR2 is YNNKEL (reference sequence). CDR3 in DNA: TGTGCCAGCAGCCAAGCGGGACTAGGGGGCGAGCAGTACTTC. This codes for CASSQAGLGGEQYF.

The DNA for the CDR3 is TGTGCTAGTGGTGGGACAGGGGGCGGGCGCGAGCAGTACTTC. Amino acids: CASGGTGGGREQYF. The chain joins TRBV12-5 to TRBJ2-7; 12 positions agree with TRBD1. The CDR3 runs 14 residues. Per germline, CDR1 LGHNT and CDR2 FRNRAP. Trimming removed 5 bases from V and 6 bases from J; junction bases left unmatched: 5.

The V gene is TRBV9, the J gene TRBJ2-2; D might be TRBD2 (7 bases). CDR3 size: 15 residues. The V end lost 3 bases, the J end lost 2 bases, and 11 bases lay between the germline ends. The germline V gene has CDR1 SGDLS and CDR2 YYNGEE. In DNA form, the CDR3 reads TGTGCCAGCAGCGCGGGGGGCGGAAACACCGGGGAGCTGTTTTTT. Translating it yields CASSAGGGNTGELFF.

CDR3 in amino acids: CASSVVGQVGETQYF. In DNA, the CDR3 is TGTGCCAGCAGCGTAGTGGGACAGGTCGGAGAGACCCAGTACTTC. The rearrangement links TRBV9 to TRBJ2-5, with 8 bases lining up with TRBD1. After removal of 0 bases from V and 4 bases from J, the junction contained 5 bases not matched to a gene. The germline gives CDR1 SGDLS, CDR2 YYNGEE. This CDR3 region has 15 residues.

The J gene is TRBJ1-5, the V gene TRBV6-6; D perhaps matches TRBD1 (6 bases). The CDR3 loop spans 13 amino acids. Trimming took off 6 bases at V and 6 bases at J, with 12 bases between the two ends. The germline CDR1 and CDR2 sequences are MNHNY and SVGAGI (reference sequence). CDR3 DNA: TGTGCCAGCAGCAACAGGGAGGGTCAGCCCCAGCATTTT. Protein: CASSNREGQPQHF.

The CDR3 region has the DNA TGCGCCAGCAGCTTGGTCGGGAATGATTATGGCTACACCTTC. This sequence encodes CASSLVGNDYGYTF. This chain uses TRBV5-1 with TRBJ1-2, with D uncertain. Germline lookup yields CDR1 SGHRS and CDR2 YFSETQ. The CDR3 covers 14 residues. V gave up 0 bases and J gave up 5 bases, with 11 bases separating them.

This sequence joins TRBV7-2 and TRBJ2-7; TRBD2 agrees at 7 bases. Losses at the gene ends were 1 base for V and 1 base for J; bases not matched to a gene: 4. This CDR3 has 15 residues. CDR1 and CDR2 from the germline V gene are SGHTA and FQGNSA. CDR3 protein: CASSLDSSGSYEQYF. CDR3 DNA: TGTGCCAGCAGCTTAGACTCTAGCGGTTCCTACGAGCAGTACTTC.

The V and J genes are TRBV19 and TRBJ1-2; 7 nucleotides line up with TRBD1. The CDR3 is 13 amino acids. Looked up from germline, CDR1 is LNHDA and CDR2 is SQIVND (reference sequence). V dropped 7 bases and J dropped 7; count of bases not matched to a gene: 9. The CDR3 sequence is CASNLDREIGYTF. The CDR3 coding sequence is TGTGCCAGTAACCTCGACAGGGAAATTGGCTACACCTTC.

CDR3 sequence: CASSMGWDRGRDTQYF. CDR3 nucleotides: TGTGCCAGTAGTATGGGGTGGGACAGGGGAAGAGATACGCAGTATTTT. V gene TRBV19 combines with J gene TRBJ2-3; 10 positions match TRBD1. Trimming at V came to 3 bases and at J to 5 bases, leaving 8 bases not matched to a gene. The CDR3 runs to 16 residues. CDR1 and CDR2 (germline): LNHDA, SQIVND (reference sequence).

The rearrangement joins TRBV30 to TRBJ1-5; 11 positions match TRBD1. The V gene's germline CDR1 is GTSNPN and CDR2 SVGIG (reference sequence). CDR3 size: 14 residues. V shed 2 bases, J shed 6 bases, and the junction held 3 bases outside the gene matches. As DNA, the CDR3 is TGTGCCTGGAGTTCGGGACAGGGGGGTCAGCCCCAGCATTTT. Protein: CAWSSGQGGQPQHF.

The chain joins TRBV29-1 to TRBJ2-7, with TRBD1 matching over 7 bases. V trimming: 4 bases; J trimming: 5 bases; junction bases outside the gene matches: 11. The CDR3 consists of 14 residues. In germline, CDR1 is SQVTM, CDR2 ANQGSEA. The CDR3 DNA reads as TGCAGCGTTGCGGCAGGGGGTTCTTATAACGAGCAGTACTTC. Translated: CSVAAGGSYNEQYF.

The chain uses TRBV3-1 (or the pseudogene TRBV3-2) and TRBJ1-3; unclear D gene. Germline CDR1 and CDR2: LGHDT and YNNKEL (reference sequence). Between the trimmed V and J ends, which lost 3 bases and 0 bases, there was a span of 12 bases. The CDR3 contains 16 residues. This chain's CDR3 is CASSQLTAFSGNTIYF. The CDR3 DNA sequence: TGTGCCAGCAGCCAGCTAACAGCATTCTCTGGAAACACCATATATTTT.

This chain joins TRBV7-9 and TRBJ2-2; 8 bases align to TRBD1. Germline V gene data show CDR1 as SEHNR and CDR2 as FQNEAQ (reference sequence). The CDR3 length is 14 residues. V lost 10 bases and J lost 2; bases outside the gene matches: 6. CDR3 sequence: CAKNRGTNTGELFF. CDR3 in DNA: TGTGCCAAGAACAGGGGGACTAACACCGGGGAGCTGTTTTTT. The entire variable domain, with the rest obtained from reference TRBV7-9 and TRBJ2-2, is as follows: DTGVSQNPRHKITKRGQNVTFRCDPISEHNRLYWYRQTLGQGPEFLTYFQNEAQLEKSRLLSDRFSAERPKGSFSTLEIQRTEQGDSAMYLCAKNRGTNTGELFFGEGSRLTVL.

This clone has just a few counts. As DNA, the CDR3 is TGCGCCAGCAGCTTGGGACAGCCGAACACTGAAGCTTTCTTT. As protein: CASSLGQPNTEAFF. The chain carries TRBV5-1 and TRBJ1-1; tentatively, D is TRBD1 (5 bases). The CDR3 has 14 residues. Germline V lookup: CDR1 SGHRS, CDR2 YFSETQ. The V gene lost 0 bases and the J gene lost 1 base, with 7 bases spanning the gap.